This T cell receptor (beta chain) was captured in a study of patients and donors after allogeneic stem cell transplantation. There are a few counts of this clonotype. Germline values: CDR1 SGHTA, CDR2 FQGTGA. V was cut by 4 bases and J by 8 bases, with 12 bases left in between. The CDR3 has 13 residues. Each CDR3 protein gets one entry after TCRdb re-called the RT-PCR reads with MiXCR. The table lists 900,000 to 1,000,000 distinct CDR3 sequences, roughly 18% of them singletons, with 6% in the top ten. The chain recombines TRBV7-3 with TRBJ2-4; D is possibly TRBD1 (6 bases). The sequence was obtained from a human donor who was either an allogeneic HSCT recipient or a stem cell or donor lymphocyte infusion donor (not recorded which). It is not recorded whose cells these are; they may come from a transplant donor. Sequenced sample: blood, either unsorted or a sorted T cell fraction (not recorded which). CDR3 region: CASSSGDADIQYF. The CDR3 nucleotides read TGTGCCAGCAGCTCAGGGGATGCAGACATTCAGTACTTC. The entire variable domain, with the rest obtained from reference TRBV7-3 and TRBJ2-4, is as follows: GAGVSQTPSNKVTEKGKYVELRCDPISGHTALYWYRQSLGQGPEFLIYFQGTGAADDSGLPNDRFFAVRPEGSVSTLKIQRTERGDSAVYLCASSSGDADIQYFGAGTRLSVL.